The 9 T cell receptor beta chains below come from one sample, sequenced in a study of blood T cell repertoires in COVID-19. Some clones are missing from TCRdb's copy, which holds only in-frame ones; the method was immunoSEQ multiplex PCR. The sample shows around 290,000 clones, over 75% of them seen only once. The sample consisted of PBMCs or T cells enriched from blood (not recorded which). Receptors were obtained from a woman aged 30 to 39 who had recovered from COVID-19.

CDR3 residues: CATSAETGINQPQHF. DNA for the CDR3: TGTGCCACCAGCGCAGAGACCGGGATCAATCAGCCCCAGCATTTT. The chain carries TRBV15 and TRBJ1-5; D remains unclear. The CDR3 runs to 15 residues. Germline CDR1 reads LNHNV; CDR2 reads YYDKDF (reference sequence). The V end was cut by 5 bases, the J end by 3 bases, with 14 bases between. Full variable domain (missing parts from reference TRBV15 and TRBJ1-5): DAMVIQNPRYQVTQFGKPVTLSCSQTLNHNVMYWYQQKSSQAPKLLFHYYDKDFNNEADTPDNFQSRRPNTSFCFLDIRSPGLGDTAMYLCATSAETGINQPQHFGDGTRLSIL.

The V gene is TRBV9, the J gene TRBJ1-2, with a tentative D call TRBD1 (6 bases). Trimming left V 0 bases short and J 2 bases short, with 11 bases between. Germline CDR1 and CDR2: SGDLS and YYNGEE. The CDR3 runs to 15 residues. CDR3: CASSVVAGQNYGYTF. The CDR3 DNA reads TGTGCCAGCAGCGTAGTTGCCGGACAGAACTATGGCTACACCTTC.

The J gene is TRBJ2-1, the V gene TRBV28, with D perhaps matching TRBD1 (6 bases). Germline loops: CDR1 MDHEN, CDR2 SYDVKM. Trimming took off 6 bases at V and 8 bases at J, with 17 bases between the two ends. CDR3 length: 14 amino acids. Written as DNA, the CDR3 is TGTGCCAGCAGCACCGACAGGCCGCAAGATGAGCAGTTCTTC. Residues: CASSTDRPQDEQFF.

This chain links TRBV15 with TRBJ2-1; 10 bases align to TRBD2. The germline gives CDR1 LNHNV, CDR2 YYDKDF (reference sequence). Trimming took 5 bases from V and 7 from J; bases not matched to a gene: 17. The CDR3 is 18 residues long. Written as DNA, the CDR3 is TGTGCCACCAGCCCGGCTCCAAACCTAGCGGGAGTCACAAATGAGCAGTTCTTC. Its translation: CATSPAPNLAGVTNEQFF.

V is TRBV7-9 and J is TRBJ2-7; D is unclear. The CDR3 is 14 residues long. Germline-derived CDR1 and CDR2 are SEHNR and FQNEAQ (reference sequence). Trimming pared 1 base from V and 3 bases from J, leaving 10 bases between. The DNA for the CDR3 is TGTGCCAGCAGCTTAGTTGCGGATAGCTACGAGCAGTACTTC. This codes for CASSLVADSYEQYF.

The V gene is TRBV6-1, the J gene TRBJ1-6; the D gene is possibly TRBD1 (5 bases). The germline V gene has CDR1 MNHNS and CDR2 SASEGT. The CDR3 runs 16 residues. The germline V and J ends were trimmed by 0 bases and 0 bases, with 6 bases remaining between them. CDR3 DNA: TGTGCCAGCAGTGAAGCGGGGCTCTCCTATAATTCACCCCTCCACTTT. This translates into CASSEAGLSYNSPLHF.

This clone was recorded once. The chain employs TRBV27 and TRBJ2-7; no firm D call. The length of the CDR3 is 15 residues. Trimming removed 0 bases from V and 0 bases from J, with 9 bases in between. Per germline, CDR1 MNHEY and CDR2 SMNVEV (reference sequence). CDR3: CASSLSQLTSYEQYF. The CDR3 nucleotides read TGTGCCAGCAGTTTATCCCAACTAACCTCCTACGAGCAGTACTTC.

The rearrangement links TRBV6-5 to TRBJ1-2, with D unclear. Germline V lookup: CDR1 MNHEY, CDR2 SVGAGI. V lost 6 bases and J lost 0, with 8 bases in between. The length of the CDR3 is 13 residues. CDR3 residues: CASRDGANYGYTF. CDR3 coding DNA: TGTGCCAGCAGGGACGGGGCTAACTATGGCTACACCTTC.

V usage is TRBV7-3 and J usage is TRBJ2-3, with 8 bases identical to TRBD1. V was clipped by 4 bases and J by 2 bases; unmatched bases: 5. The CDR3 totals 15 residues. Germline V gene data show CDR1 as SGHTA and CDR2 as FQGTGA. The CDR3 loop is CASSSQGAITDTQYF. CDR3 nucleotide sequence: TGTGCCAGCAGCTCCCAGGGGGCTATCACAGATACGCAGTATTTT.